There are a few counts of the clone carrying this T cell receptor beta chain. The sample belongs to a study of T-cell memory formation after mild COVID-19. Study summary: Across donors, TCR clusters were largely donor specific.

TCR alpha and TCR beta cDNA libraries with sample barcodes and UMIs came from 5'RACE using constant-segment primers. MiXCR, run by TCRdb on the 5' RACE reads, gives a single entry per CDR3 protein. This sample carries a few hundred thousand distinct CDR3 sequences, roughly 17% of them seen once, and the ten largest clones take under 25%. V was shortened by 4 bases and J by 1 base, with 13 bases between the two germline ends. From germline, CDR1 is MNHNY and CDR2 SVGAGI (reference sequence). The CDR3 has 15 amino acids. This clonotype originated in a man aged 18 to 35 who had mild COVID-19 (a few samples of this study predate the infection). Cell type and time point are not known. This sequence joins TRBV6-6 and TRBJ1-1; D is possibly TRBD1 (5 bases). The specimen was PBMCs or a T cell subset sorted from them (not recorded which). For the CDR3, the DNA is TGTGCCAGCAGTTGGGGCAGCCGGACGAACACTGAAGCTTTCTTT. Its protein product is CASSWGSRTNTEAFF.